Following are 21 T cell receptor beta chains from one sample sequenced in a study of post-analysis software for immune sequencing data. Whole-study findings and limits: Patients had higher frequencies than controls of five or six TRBV segments, including TRBV5-6, TRBV5-1 and TRBV20-1.

Which antigens these TCRs recognize remains unknown. Built from TCR beta cDNA, the libraries had unique molecular identifiers in them. From the PCR reads, TCRdb called clonotypes with MiXCR, one entry per CDR3 protein. The sample carries approximately 630,000 distinct CDR3 sequences, 55% to 70% recorded once. Sequenced material: blood. Receptors were obtained from a girl aged 2 to 10 with multiple sclerosis.

This clonotype was picked up a small number of times. The chain uses TRBV27 and TRBJ2-3; no firm D call. V was cut by 2 bases and J by 0 bases, with 6 bases left in between. The CDR3 has 14 residues. From germline, CDR1 is MNHEY and CDR2 SMNVEV (reference sequence). The CDR3 coding sequence is TGTGCCAGCAGTTTAGTCTCCAGCACAGATACGCAGTATTTT. Encoded protein: CASSLVSSTDTQYF.

CDR3 sequence reads: CASMIGSTPDNEQFF. In nucleotides, the CDR3 is TGTGCCAGCATGATAGGGTCTACACCCGACAATGAGCAGTTCTTC. V is TRBV2 and J is TRBJ2-1, with unresolved D. The CDR3 is 15 residues long. Trimming stripped 7 bases from V and 5 bases from J, with 18 bases between. CDR1 SNHLY and CDR2 FYNNEI come from the germline V gene.

The chain carries TRBV29-1 and TRBJ2-1; no clear D. Per the germline V gene, CDR1 is SQVTM and CDR2 is ANQGSEA. Deletions cut 2 bases from V and 5 bases from J, with 16 bases between. This CDR3 is built from 15 residues. The CDR3 DNA sequence: TGCAGCGTTGAAAGGGCAGCCCTAGGCAACAATGAGCAGTTCTTC. Its protein product is CSVERAALGNNEQFF.

This clonotype was recorded a few times. CDR3 sequence (DNA): TGCAGTGCTAGCGGGACAAACTACGAGCAGTACTTC. Its translation is CSASGTNYEQYF. J is TRBJ2-7 and V is TRBV20-1; perhaps TRBD1 as D (6 bases). The V gene lost 3 bases and the J gene lost 3 bases, with 9 bases spanning the gap. The CDR3 is 12 amino acids. From germline, CDR1 is DFQATT and CDR2 SNEGSKA (reference sequence).

This clonotype was recorded once. This chain connects TRBV6-5 to TRBJ2-3; weak D call: TRBD2 (6 bases). This CDR3 is built from 13 residues. In germline, CDR1 is MNHEY, CDR2 SVGAGI. V lost 8 bases, J lost 1 base, and 10 bases lay in between. The CDR3 loop is CASGASGTDTQYF. The DNA for the CDR3 is TGTGCCAGCGGGGCTAGCGGCACAGATACGCAGTATTTT.

A few counts support this clonotype. CDR3 protein: CASSPNPSPQGGSFF. CDR3 DNA: TGTGCCAGCAGCCCCAACCCGTCCCCCCAGGGGGGCTCTTTCTTT. The chain combines TRBV28 with TRBJ1-1; 7 bases align to TRBD1. V trimming: 6 bases; J trimming: 12 bases; junction bases outside the gene matches: 19. This CDR3 comprises 15 residues. The germline V gene encodes CDR1 MDHEN and CDR2 SYDVKM.

CDR3 DNA: TGCGCCAGCAGCTTTGAGAAGCGGGATCGAGAGCAGTTCTTC. It specifies CASSFEKRDREQFF. This chain links TRBV5-1 with TRBJ2-1, with TRBD2 identical over 7 bases. The CDR3 runs 14 residues. V lost 2 bases and J lost 10; bases outside the gene matches: 9. From germline, CDR1 is SGHRS and CDR2 YFSETQ.

The chain employs TRBV12-3 or TRBV12-4 and TRBJ1-1; 7 positions match TRBD1. The V segment lost 4 bases and the J segment 4 bases; nucleotides outside the gene matches: 6. The CDR3 extends over 14 amino acids. CDR3 in amino acids: CASSWDPGGTEAFF. For the CDR3, the DNA is TGTGCCAGCAGTTGGGACCCAGGGGGCACTGAAGCTTTCTTT.

This clonotype has just a few counts. The V call is TRBV20-1, the J call TRBJ2-7; tentative D call: TRBD2 (6 bases). Germline V gene lookup returns CDR1 DFQATT and CDR2 SNEGSKA (reference sequence). The CDR3 totals 16 residues. The ends were cut back, 4 bases at V and 5 bases at J, with 24 bases in the middle. CDR3 nucleotide sequence: TGCAGTGCTAATGAGGGAGGCGCGAGTCGCCGAAACGAGCAGTACTTC. It yields the protein CSANEGGASRRNEQYF.

As for this clonotype: Its ends do not fully match the called genes, so a read error is possible. The chain uses TRBV4-3 and TRBJ2-1, with no clear D. Germline values: CDR1 LGHNA, CDR2 YSLEER. The CDR3 contains 17 residues. The CDR3 DNA sequence: TGCGCCACCAGCCAAGCAGACTCCTCAGTGACCTACAATGAGCAGTTCTTC. This sequence encodes CATSQADSSVTYNEQFF.

The rearrangement joins TRBV24-1 to TRBJ2-3, with 12 bases fitting TRBD2. With V trimmed by 7 bases and J by 2 bases, 9 bases remained unmatched. The CDR3 consists of 17 residues. Per germline, CDR1 KGHDR and CDR2 SFDVKD. The CDR3 region is CATSPGRLAGATDTQYF. The CDR3 DNA is TGTGCCACCAGCCCTGGAAGACTAGCGGGGGCCACAGATACGCAGTATTTT.

The chain recombines TRBV7-9 with TRBJ1-1; D possibly corresponds to TRBD1 (6 bases). The CDR3 runs 15 residues. Germline CDR1 is SEHNR and CDR2 is FQNEAQ (reference sequence). Between the trimmed V and J ends, which lost 5 bases and 2 bases, there was a span of 15 bases. The DNA for the CDR3 is TGTGCCAGCAGCCCCCCGGACAGAACTAACACTGAAGCTTTCTTT. Translated, it gives CASSPPDRTNTEAFF. Full variable domain (rest looked up from reference TRBV7-9 and TRBJ1-1): DTGVSQNPRHKITKRGQNVTFRCDPISEHNRLYWYRQTLGQGPEFLTYFQNEAQLEKSRLLSDRFSAERPKGSFSTLEIQRTEQGDSAMYLCASSPPDRTNTEAFFGQGTRLTVV.

V and J are TRBV4-1 and TRBJ2-7, with D perhaps TRBD1 (5 bases). This CDR3 region has 16 residues. Per the germline V gene, CDR1 is MGHRA and CDR2 is YSYEKL. V was shortened by 3 bases and J by 5 bases, with 20 bases between the two germline ends. The CDR3 bases are TGCGCCAGCAGCCATGTAAGGGGCCCCGTGGGCAACGAGCAGTACTTC. This sequence encodes CASSHVRGPVGNEQYF.

The chain carries TRBV29-1 and TRBJ2-1; 7 bases align to TRBD2. The CDR3 is 15 amino acids. In germline, CDR1 is SQVTM, CDR2 ANQGSEA. Losses at the gene ends were 6 bases for V and 3 bases for J; bases not matched to a gene: 11. CDR3: CSVPLAERDYNEQFF. In nucleotides, the CDR3 is TGCAGCGTCCCCCTAGCGGAGCGGGACTACAATGAGCAGTTCTTC.

V and J are TRBV7-9 and TRBJ2-5, with D perhaps TRBD1 (5 bases). This CDR3 contains 17 residues. Germline V gene data show CDR1 as SEHNR and CDR2 as FQNEAQ (reference sequence). The V gene lost 7 bases and the J gene lost 0 bases, with 21 bases spanning the gap. For the CDR3, the DNA is TGTGCCAGCACCGCACACCAGGGTCTGGGGTACCAAGAGACCCAGTACTTC. The encoded protein is CASTAHQGLGYQETQYF.

V gene TRBV7-9 combines with J gene TRBJ1-2; D remains ambiguous. Per the germline V gene, CDR1 is SEHNR and CDR2 is FQNEAQ (reference sequence). The V and J ends lost 1 base and 3 bases respectively, with 9 bases between them. The length of the CDR3 is 14 residues. CDR3 protein: CASSLGLADYGYTF. DNA of the CDR3: TGTGCCAGCAGCTTAGGGTTGGCGGACTATGGCTACACCTTC.

The rearrangement links TRBV7-2 to TRBJ2-3; D call uncertain. CDR1 is SGHTA and CDR2 is FQGNSA in the germline V gene. This CDR3 has 15 amino acids. V lost 5 bases and J 0 bases, leaving 12 bases between the germline ends. CDR3 protein: CASSEVPQSTDTQYF. The CDR3 DNA follows: TGTGCCAGCAGCGAGGTACCGCAGAGCACAGATACGCAGTATTTT.

The rearrangement joins TRBV18 to TRBJ2-5, with 15 bases fitting TRBD2. The end of the DNA fits TRBJ2-7 better, so the J call may be wrong. Germline V CDR1 and CDR2: KGHSH, LQKENI. There are 16 residues in the CDR3. The CDR3 loop reads CASSPSWGLAGGEQYF. In DNA form, the CDR3 reads TGTGCCAGCTCACCGTCCTGGGGACTAGCGGGAGGCGAGCAGTACTTC.

Note on this clonotype: Compared with germline, one end of the junction differs, possibly owing to a read error. The V and J genes are TRBV9 and TRBJ1-2; D perhaps matches TRBD1 (5 bases). Germline lookup yields CDR1 SGDLS and CDR2 YYNGEE. The CDR3 consists of 13 residues. This CDR3 reads CAGSEGPGYGYTF. As DNA, the CDR3 is TGTGCCGGCAGCGAAGGGCCAGGGTATGGCTACACCTTC.

The chain joins TRBV11-2 to TRBJ2-1; perhaps TRBD2 as D (5 bases). The germline V and J ends were trimmed by 7 bases and 0 bases, with 13 bases remaining between them. This CDR3 has 15 residues. In germline, CDR1 is SGHAT, CDR2 FQNNGV. CDR3 residues: CASTGIRSSYNEQFF. The CDR3 DNA sequence: TGTGCCAGCACGGGGATCCGGAGCTCCTACAATGAGCAGTTCTTC.

This clonotype was seen a handful of times. The J gene is TRBJ2-3, the V gene TRBV7-2; D unclear. V lost 0 bases, J lost 3 bases, and 10 bases lay in between. The germline CDR1 and CDR2 sequences are SGHTA and FQGNSA. CDR3 length equals 15 residues. CDR3 coding DNA: TGTGCCAGCAGCTTAGCAGCGTTGAGGACAGATACGCAGTATTTT. Amino acid sequence: CASSLAALRTDTQYF.